The present T cell receptor (beta chain) was sequenced within a study of neurological immune-mediated disorders. The CDR3 runs 16 residues. Germline assignment: CDR1 LNHNV and CDR2 YYDKDF (reference sequence). V lost 0 bases to trimming and J lost 1 base; unmatched junction nucleotides: 2. At least ten counts were recorded for this clonotype. TCRdb redid the calling of the 5' RACE reads with MiXCR, one entry per CDR3 protein. The data contain over 75,000 distinct CDR3 sequences, almost 6% of them singletons. Noted time point: longitudinal time-point 2. Sequenced: PBMCs. This rearrangement joins TRBV15 to TRBJ2-2, with 7 bases lining up with TRBD1. The receptor was derived from a woman aged 55-69 years with multiple sclerosis. CDR3: CATSRERGLNTGELFF. DNA for the CDR3: TGTGCCACCAGCAGAGAAAGGGGGCTGAACACCGGGGAGCTGTTTTTT.